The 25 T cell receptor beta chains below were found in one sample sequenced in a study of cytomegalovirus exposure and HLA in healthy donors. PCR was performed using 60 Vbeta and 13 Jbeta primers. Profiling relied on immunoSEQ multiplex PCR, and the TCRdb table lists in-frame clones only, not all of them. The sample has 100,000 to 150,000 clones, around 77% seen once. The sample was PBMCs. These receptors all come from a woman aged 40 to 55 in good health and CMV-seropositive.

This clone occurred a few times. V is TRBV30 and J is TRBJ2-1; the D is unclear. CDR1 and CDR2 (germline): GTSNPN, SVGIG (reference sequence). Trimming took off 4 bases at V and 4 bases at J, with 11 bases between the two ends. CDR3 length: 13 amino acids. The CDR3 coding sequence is TGTGCCTGGACCCAGATAATTTACAATGAGCAGTTCTTC. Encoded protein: CAWTQIIYNEQFF.

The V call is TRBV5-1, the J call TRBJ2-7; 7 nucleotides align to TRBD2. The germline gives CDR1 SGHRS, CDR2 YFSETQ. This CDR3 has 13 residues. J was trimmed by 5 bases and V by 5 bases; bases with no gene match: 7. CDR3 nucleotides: TGCGCCAGCAGGCCAGCGGGAAGGGACGAGCAGTACTTC. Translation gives CASRPAGRDEQYF.

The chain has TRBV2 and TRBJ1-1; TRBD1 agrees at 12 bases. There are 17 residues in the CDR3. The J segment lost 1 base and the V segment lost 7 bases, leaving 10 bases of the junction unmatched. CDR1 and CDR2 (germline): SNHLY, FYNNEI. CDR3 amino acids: CASTVTGTGGQNTEAFF. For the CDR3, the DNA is TGTGCCAGCACCGTTACCGGGACAGGGGGCCAGAACACTGAAGCTTTCTTT.

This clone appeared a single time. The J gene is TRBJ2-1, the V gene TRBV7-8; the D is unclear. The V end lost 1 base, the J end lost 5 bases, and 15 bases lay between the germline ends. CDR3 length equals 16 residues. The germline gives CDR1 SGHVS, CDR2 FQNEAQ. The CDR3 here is CASSLVSQVSHNEQFF. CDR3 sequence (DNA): TGTGCCAGCAGCTTAGTGAGCCAGGTCAGCCACAATGAGCAGTTCTTC. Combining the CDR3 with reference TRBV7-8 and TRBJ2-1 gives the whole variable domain GAGVSQSPRYKVAKRGQDVALRCDPISGHVSLFWYQQALGQGPEFLTYFQNEAQLDKSGLPSDRFFAERPEGSVSTLKIQRTQQEDSAVYLCASSLVSQVSHNEQFFGPGTRLTVL.

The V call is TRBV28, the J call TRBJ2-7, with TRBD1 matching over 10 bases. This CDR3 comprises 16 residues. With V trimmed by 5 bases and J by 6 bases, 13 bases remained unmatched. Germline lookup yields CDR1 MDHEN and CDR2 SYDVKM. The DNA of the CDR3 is TGTGCCAGCAGTCCGGGGACAGGGGCCGGAAGGGGCGAGCAGTACTTC. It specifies CASSPGTGAGRGEQYF.

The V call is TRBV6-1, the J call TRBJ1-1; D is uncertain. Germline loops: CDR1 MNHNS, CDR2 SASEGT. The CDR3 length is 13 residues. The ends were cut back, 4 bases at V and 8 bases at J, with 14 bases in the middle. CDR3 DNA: TGTGCCAGCAGTGTCTCGTGGCAGCGAGAAGCTTTCTTT. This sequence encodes CASSVSWQREAFF.

The CDR3 reads CASSVKSVGTQYF. The CDR3 DNA follows: TGTGCCAGCAGCGTAAAGAGTGTCGGTACGCAGTATTTT. The chain recombines TRBV7-3 with TRBJ2-3; D is undetermined. Germline V gene sequence: CDR1 SGHTA, CDR2 FQGTGA. V lost 5 bases to trimming and J lost 8 bases, with 14 bases between them. The CDR3 contains 13 residues.

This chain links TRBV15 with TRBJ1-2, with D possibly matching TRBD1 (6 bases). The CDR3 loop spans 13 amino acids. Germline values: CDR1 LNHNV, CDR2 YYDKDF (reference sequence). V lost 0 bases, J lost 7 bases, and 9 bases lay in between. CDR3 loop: CATSRERTVGYTF. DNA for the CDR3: TGTGCCACCAGCAGAGAACGGACAGTTGGCTACACCTTC. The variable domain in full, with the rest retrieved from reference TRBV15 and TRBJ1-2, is DAMVIQNPRYQVTQFGKPVTLSCSQTLNHNVMYWYQQKSSQAPKLLFHYYDKDFNNEADTPDNFQSRRPNTSFCFLDIRSPGLGDTAMYLCATSRERTVGYTFGSGTRLTVV.

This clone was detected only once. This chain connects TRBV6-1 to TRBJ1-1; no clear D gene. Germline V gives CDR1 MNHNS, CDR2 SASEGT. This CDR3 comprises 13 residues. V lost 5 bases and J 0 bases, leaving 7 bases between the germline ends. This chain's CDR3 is CASSRVLNTEAFF. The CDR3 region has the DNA TGTGCCAGCAGTCGGGTACTGAACACTGAAGCTTTCTTT.

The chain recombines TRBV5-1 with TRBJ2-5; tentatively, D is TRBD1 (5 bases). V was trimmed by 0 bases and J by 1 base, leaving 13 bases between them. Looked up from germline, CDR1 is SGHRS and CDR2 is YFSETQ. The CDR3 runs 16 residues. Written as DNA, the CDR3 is TGCGCCAGCAGCTTGGGGGGCAGAAATATCCAAGAGACCCAGTACTTC. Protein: CASSLGGRNIQETQYF.

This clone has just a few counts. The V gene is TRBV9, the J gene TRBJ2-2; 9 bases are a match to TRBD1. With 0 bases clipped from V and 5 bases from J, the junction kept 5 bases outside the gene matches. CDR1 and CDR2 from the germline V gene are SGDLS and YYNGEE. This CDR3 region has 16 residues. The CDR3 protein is CASSVGGGQGTGELFF. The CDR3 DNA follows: TGTGCCAGCAGCGTAGGGGGGGGACAGGGAACCGGGGAGCTGTTTTTT.

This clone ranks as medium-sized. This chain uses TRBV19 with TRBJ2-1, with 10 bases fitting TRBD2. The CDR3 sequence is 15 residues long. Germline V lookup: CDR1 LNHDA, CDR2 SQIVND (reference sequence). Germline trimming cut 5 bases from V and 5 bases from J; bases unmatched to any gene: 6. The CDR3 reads CASSLAGGPNNEQFF. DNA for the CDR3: TGTGCCAGTAGTTTAGCGGGGGGCCCTAACAATGAGCAGTTCTTC.

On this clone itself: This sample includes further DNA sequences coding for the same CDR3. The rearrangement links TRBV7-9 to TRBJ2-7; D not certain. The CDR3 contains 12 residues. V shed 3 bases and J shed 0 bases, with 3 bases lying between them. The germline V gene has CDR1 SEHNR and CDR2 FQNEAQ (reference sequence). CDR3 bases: TGTGCCAGCAGCTTGAGCTCCTACGAGCAGTACTTC. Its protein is CASSLSSYEQYF.

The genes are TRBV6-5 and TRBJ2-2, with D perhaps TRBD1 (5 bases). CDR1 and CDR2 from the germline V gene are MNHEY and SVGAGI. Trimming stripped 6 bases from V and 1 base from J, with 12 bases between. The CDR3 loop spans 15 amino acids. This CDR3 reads CASRTLTGNTGELFF. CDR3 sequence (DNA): TGTGCCAGCAGAACTCTAACAGGGAACACCGGGGAGCTGTTTTTT.

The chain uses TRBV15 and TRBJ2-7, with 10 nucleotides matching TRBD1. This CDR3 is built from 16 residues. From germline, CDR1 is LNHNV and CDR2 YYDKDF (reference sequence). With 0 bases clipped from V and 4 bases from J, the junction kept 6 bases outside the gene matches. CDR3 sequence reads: CATSRETGGAGYEQYF. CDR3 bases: TGTGCCACCAGCAGAGAGACAGGGGGCGCTGGGTACGAGCAGTACTTC.

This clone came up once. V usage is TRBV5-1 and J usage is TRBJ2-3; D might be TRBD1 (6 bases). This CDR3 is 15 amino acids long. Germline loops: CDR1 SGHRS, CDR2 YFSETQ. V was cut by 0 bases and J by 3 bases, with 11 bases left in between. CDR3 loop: CASSLGSGVTDTQYF. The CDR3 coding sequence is TGCGCCAGCAGCTTGGGGTCAGGGGTGACAGATACGCAGTATTTT.

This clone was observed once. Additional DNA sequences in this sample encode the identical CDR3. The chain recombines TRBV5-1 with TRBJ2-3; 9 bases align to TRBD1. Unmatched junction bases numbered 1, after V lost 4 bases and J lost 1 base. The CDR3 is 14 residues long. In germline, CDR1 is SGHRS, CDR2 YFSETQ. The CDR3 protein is CASSRDRGTDTQYF. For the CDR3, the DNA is TGCGCCAGCAGCCGGGACAGGGGCACAGATACGCAGTATTTT. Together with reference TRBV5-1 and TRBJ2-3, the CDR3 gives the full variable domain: KAGVTQTPRYLIKTRGQQVTLSCSPISGHRSVSWYQQTPGQGLQFLFEYFSETQRNKGNFPGRFSGRQFSNSRSEMNVSTLELGDSALYLCASSRDRGTDTQYFGPGTRLTVL.

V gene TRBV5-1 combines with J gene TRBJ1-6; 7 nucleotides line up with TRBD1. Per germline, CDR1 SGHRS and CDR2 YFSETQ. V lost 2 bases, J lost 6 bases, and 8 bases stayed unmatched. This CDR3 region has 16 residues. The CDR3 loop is CASSLSTGQSNSPLHF. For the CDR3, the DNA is TGCGCCAGCAGCTTATCAACGGGACAGAGTAATTCACCCCTCCACTTT.

CDR3 residues: CASSQDVRTVQAFF. The CDR3 DNA is TGCGCCAGCAGCCAAGATGTCAGGACAGTACAAGCTTTCTTT. J is TRBJ1-1 and V is TRBV4-1; a possible D gene is TRBD1 (6 bases). The CDR3 is 14 amino acids. In germline, CDR1 is MGHRA, CDR2 YSYEKL. The V gene lost 0 bases and the J gene lost 9 bases, with 14 bases spanning the gap.

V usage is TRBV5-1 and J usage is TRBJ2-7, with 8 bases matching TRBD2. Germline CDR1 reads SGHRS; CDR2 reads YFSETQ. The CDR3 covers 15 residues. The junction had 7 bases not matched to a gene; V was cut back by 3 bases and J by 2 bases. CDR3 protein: CASSYGAGDPYEQYF. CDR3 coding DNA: TGCGCCAGCAGCTACGGAGCGGGAGATCCCTACGAGCAGTACTTC.

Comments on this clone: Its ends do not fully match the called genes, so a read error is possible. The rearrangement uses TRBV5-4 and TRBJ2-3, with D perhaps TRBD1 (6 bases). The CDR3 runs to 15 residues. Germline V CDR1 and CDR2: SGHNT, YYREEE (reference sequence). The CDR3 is CASSLPRQGTDTQYF. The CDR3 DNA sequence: TGCGCCAGCAGCCTCCCCCGACAGGGCACAGATACGCAGTATTTT.

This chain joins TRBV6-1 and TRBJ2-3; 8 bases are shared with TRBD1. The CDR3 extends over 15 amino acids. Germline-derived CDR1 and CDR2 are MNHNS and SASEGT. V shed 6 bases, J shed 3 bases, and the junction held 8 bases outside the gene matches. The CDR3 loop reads CASSRQGIETDTQYF. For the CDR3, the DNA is TGTGCCAGCAGCAGACAGGGGATTGAGACAGATACGCAGTATTTT.

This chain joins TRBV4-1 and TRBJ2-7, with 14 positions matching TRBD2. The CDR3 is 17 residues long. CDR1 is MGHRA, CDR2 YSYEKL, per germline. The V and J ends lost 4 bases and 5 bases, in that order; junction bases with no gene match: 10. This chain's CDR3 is CASSPGLAGGRWHEQYF. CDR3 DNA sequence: TGCGCCAGCAGCCCCGGACTAGCGGGAGGTCGGTGGCACGAGCAGTACTTC.

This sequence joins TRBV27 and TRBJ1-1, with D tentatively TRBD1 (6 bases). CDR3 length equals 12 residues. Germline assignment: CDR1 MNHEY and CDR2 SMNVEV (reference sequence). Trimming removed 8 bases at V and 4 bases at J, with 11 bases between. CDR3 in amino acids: CASSGVTTEAFF. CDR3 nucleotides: TGTGCCAGCTCAGGGGTAACCACTGAAGCTTTCTTT.

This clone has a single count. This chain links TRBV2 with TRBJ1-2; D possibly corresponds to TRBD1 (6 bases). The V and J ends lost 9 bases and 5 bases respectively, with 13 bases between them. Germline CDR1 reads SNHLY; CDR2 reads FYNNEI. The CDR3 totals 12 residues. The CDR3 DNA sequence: TGTGCCAGTACAGGGCTCCGGTATGGCTACACCTTC. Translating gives CASTGLRYGYTF.